This TCR beta chain was sequenced for a study of blood T cell repertoires in COVID-19. At the level of the study: COVID-19 samples, acute and convalescent, were from the United States, Italy and Spain.

Libraries were prepared by immunoSEQ multiplex PCR; TCRdb keeps only in-frame clonotypes and omits some of them. The sample holds about 190,000 clones; about 81% are singletons and the top ten take 3% to 3.5%. Donors were grouped by their self-reported clinical history. Recovered participants had two consecutive negative NP/OP PCR tests, healthcare professional clearance, or symptom resolution. With V trimmed by 2 bases and J by 6 bases, 3 bases remained unmatched. Germline CDR1 SGHTA, CDR2 FQGNSA. The length of the CDR3 is 14 residues. The chain uses TRBV7-2 and TRBJ2-1; 8 bases fit TRBD2. The source of this sequence is a woman aged 25 to 39 who had recovered from COVID-19. The sequenced sample consisted of PBMCs or T cells enriched from blood (not recorded which). CDR3 DNA sequence: TGTGCCAGCAGCTTACGGCTAGCGGGCAATGAGCAGTTCTTC. This gives the protein CASSLRLAGNEQFF.